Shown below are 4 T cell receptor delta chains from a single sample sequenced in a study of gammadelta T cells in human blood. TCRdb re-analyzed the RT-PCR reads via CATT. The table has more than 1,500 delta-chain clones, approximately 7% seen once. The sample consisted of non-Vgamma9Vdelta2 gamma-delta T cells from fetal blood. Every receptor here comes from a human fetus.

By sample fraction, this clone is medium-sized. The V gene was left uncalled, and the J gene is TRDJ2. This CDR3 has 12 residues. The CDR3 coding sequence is TGTGCTGTCAGTTGCGCGACAGCACAACTCTTCTTT. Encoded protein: CAVSCATAQLFF.

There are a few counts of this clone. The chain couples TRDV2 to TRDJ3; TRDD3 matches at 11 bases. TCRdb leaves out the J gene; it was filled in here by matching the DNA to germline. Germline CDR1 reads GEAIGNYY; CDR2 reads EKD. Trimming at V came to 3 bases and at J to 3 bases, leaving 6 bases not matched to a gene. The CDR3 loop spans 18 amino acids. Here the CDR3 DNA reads TGTGCCTGTGACGTACTGGGGGATATGGACTGGGACACCCGACAGATGTTTTTC. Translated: CACDVLGDMDWDTRQMFF.

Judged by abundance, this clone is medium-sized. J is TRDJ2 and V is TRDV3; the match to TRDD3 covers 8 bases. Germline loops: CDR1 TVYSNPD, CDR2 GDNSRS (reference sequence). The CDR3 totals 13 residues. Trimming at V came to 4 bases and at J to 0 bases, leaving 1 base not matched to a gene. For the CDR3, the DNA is TGTGCCTGGGGGATATCTTTGACAGCACAACTCTTCTTT. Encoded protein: CAWGISLTAQLFF.

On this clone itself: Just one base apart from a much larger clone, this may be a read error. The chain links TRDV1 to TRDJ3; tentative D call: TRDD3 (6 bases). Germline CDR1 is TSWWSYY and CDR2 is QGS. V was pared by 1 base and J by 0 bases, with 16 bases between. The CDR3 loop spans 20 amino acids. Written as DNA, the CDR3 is TGTGCTCTTGGGGAACAACGGTACTGGGAGTCCTCCTGGGACACCCGACAGATGTTTTTC. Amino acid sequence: CALGEQRYWESSWDTRQMFF.